The following is a T cell receptor beta chain sequence with its context. What it binds is not known. The data derive from a study of T cells in tuberculosis. The overall study: The T cells targeted glucose monomycolate, a mycobacterial lipid, via CD1B.

General study results and limits: Classification accuracy was 80% to 90% (AUROC roughly 0.88) with the GMM-specific repertoire. Shorter CDR3-alpha in active tuberculosis partly drove smaller distances. Active tuberculosis TCR-alpha repertoires lay closer to GMM-specific TCRs than IGRA-negative controls, suggesting clonal expansion.

Described time point: new active TB diagnosis, blood taken before or within 7 days of starting treatment. The protocol was immunoSEQ multiplex PCR, while the TCRdb copy is restricted to in-frame clones and leaves out a portion. The table has over 25,000 clones, about 91% seen once. The V gene end was trimmed by 5 bases and the J gene end by 4 bases; junction bases not matched to a gene: 5. Germline values: CDR1 LNHDA, CDR2 SQIVND (reference sequence). This CDR3 comprises 15 residues. The specimen comprised PBMCs, sampled at tuberculosis diagnosis. This chain uses TRBV19 with TRBJ2-1; TRBD2 matches at 10 bases. The receptor comes from an adult with tuberculosis. Some clones in this sample may be carry-over from other donors' samples. The CDR3 DNA follows: TGTGCCAGTAGTCCGGGACTAGCGAGATACAATGAGCAGTTCTTC. Translating gives CASSPGLARYNEQFF.